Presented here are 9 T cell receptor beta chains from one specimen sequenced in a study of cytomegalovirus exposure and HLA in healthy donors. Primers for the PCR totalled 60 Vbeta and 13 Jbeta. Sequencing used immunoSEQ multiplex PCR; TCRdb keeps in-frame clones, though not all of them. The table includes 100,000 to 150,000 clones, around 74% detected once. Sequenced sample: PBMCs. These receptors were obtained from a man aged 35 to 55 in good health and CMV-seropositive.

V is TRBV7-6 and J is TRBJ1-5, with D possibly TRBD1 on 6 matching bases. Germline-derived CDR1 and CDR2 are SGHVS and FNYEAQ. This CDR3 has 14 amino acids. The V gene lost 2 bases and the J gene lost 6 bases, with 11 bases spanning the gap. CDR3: CASSLYRESQPQHF. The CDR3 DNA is TGTGCCAGCAGCTTATACAGGGAAAGTCAGCCCCAGCATTTT.

The CDR3 is CATSRGGNTQYF. The CDR3 DNA is TGTGCCACCAGCAGAGGAGGGAATACGCAGTATTTT. The rearrangement uses TRBV15 and TRBJ2-3, with D possibly TRBD2 on 5 matching bases. Trimming shortened V by 1 base and J by 7 bases, and 6 bases separated the two germline ends. The CDR3 loop spans 12 amino acids. From germline, CDR1 is LNHNV and CDR2 YYDKDF (reference sequence).

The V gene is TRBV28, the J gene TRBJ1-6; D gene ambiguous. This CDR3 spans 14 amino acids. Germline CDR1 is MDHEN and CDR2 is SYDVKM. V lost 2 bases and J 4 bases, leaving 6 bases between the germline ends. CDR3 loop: CASSLVRYNSPLHF. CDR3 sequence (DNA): TGTGCCAGCAGTTTAGTACGGTATAATTCACCCCTCCACTTT.

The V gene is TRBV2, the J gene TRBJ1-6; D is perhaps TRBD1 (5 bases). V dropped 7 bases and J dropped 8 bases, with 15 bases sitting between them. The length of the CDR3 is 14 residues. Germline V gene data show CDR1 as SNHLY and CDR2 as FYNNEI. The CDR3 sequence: CASTDSLWDSPLHF. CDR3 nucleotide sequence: TGTGCCAGCACCGACAGCCTTTGGGATTCACCCCTCCACTTT. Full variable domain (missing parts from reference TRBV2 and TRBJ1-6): EPEVTQTPSHQVTQMGQEVILRCVPISNHLYFYWYRQILGQKVEFLVSFYNNEISEKSEIFDDQFSVERPDGSNFTLKIRSTKLEDSAMYFCASTDSLWDSPLHFGNGTRLTVT.

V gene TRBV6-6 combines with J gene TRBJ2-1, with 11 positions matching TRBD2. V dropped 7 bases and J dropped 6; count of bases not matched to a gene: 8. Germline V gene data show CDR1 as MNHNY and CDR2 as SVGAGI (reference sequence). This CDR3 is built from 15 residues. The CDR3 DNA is TGTGCCAGCATTAGTAGCGGGAGGGGGAGCAATGAGCAGTTCTTC. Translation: CASISSGRGSNEQFF.

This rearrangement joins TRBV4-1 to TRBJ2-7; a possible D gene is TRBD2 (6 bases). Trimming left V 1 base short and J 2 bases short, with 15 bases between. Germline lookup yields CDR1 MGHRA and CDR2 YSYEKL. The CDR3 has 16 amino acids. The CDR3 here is CASSQGGSSVPYEQYF. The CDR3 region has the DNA TGCGCCAGCAGCCAAGGCGGGTCTAGCGTACCCTACGAGCAGTACTTC.

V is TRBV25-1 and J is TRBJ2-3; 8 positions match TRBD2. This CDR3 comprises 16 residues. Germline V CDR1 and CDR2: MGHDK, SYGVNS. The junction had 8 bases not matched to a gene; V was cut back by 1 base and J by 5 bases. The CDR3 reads CASSELSGGLKDTQYF. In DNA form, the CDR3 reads TGTGCCAGCAGTGAATTGAGCGGGGGACTTAAAGATACGCAGTATTTT.

The CDR3 DNA reads as TGTGCTAGTGGTTTGTCGACAGGGAGGCCAGATACGCAGTATTTT. It yields the protein CASGLSTGRPDTQYF. The J gene is TRBJ2-3, the V gene TRBV12-5; the D gene is possibly TRBD1 (7 bases). The CDR3 loop spans 15 amino acids. From germline, CDR1 is LGHNT and CDR2 FRNRAP. The ends were cut back, 2 bases at V and 4 bases at J, with 13 bases in the middle.

CDR3 DNA sequence: TGTGCCAGCAGTTACCGGGACAGATGGGCCGGGGAGCTGTTTTTT. Its protein is CASSYRDRWAGELFF. V gene TRBV6-6 combines with J gene TRBJ2-2; 7 positions match TRBD1. V gave up 2 bases and J gave up 6 bases; unmatched junction bases: 6. This CDR3 is built from 15 residues. Germline V gives CDR1 MNHNY, CDR2 SVGAGI (reference sequence).